These T cell receptor beta chains were read from a single sample in a study of PD-L1 blockade in urothelial cancer. Repertoires were generated with immunoSEQ multiplex PCR, while TCRdb's copy carries only in-frame clones and drops some. The top ten hold under 8.5% of the sample, which has some 40,000 clones, about 89% seen once. The starting material was PBMCs, obtained around atezolizumab (anti-PD-L1) treatment. These receptor sequences come from a man between 65 and 85 years old with urothelial cancer. Both conserved end residues are part of each CDR3. The D gene is left open where the match is weak. Size is omitted from some rows. Given values are once, few, many or a class for expanded clones.

J,D,V,size,DNA,CDR3
TRBJ2-7,TRBD1,TRBV18,once,TGTGCCAGCTCACTGGACAGGGGGCGAGAGCAGTACTTC,CASSLDRGREQYF
TRBJ2-5,TRBD1,TRBV15,.,TGTGCCACCAGCAGAGAAGCAGGGGGCCAAGAGACCCAGTACTTC,CATSREAGGQETQYF
TRBJ1-3,.,TRBV9,.,TGTGCCAGCAGCCCGGACAGAGTGAGCTCTGGAAACACCATATATTTT,CASSPDRVSSGNTIYF
TRBJ2-3,TRBD2,TRBV15,.,TGTGCCACCAGCAGCTCTCCCAGCGGGAAGACAGATACGCAGTATTTT,CATSSSPSGKTDTQYF
TRBJ1-2,TRBD1,TRBV28,.,TGTGCCAGCAGCCATTCAGGGGGCGAAGCGGTCCGAGGCTATGGCTACACCTTC,CASSHSGGEAVRGYGYTF
TRBJ1-3,.,TRBV5-1,.,TGCGCCAGCAGCTTGGCGGCAGGGCCCGGAAACACCATATATTTT,CASSLAAGPGNTIYF
TRBJ2-7,.,TRBV10-3,.,TGTGCCATCAGTGAGGGGGCGTACGAGCAGTACTTC,CAISEGAYEQYF
TRBJ1-3,.,TRBV6-1,.,TGTGCCAGCAGTGAATGGGGGCGGGGAAACACCATATATTTT,CASSEWGRGNTIYF
TRBJ2-2,.,TRBV28,once,TGTGCCAGCTCGCCTTCAGGGGGGACCGGGGAGCTGTTTTTT,CASSPSGGTGELFF
TRBJ2-7,.,TRBV25-1,.,TGTGCCAGCAGAGAGACCGGGACACTCACCTACGAGCAGTACTTC,CASRETGTLTYEQYF
TRBJ2-6,.,TRBV9,once,TGTGCCAGCGCGGAGGGTTCTGGGGCCAACGTCCTGACTTTC,CASAEGSGANVLTF
TRBJ2-3,TRBD1,TRBV29-1,.,TGCAGCGTTCTAGGTACAGGGGCTAGCACAGATACGCAGTATTTT,CSVLGTGASTDTQYF
TRBJ1-5,.,TRBV13,.,TGTGCCAGCAGCTATCGGGCGGGGCTGAATCAGCCCCAGCATTTT,CASSYRAGLNQPQHF
TRBJ2-1,TRBD2,TRBV19,.,TGTGCCAGTAGTATAGATAGGGAGGGGAGGTTCAATGAGCAGTTCTTC,CASSIDREGRFNEQFF
TRBJ2-7,TRBD1,TRBV18,.,TGTGCCAGCTCACCAGGGACAGGGGGCTACGAGCAGTACTTC,CASSPGTGGYEQYF
TRBJ2-1,.,TRBV5-1,.,TGCGCCAGCAGCTCCTCTGGGGGGTTCGAGAGAAATGAGCAGTTCTTC,CASSSSGGFERNEQFF
TRBJ2-6,TRBD2,TRBV27,.,TGTGCCAGCACTATAGCGGGAGGAACTTCTGGGGCCAACGTCCTGACTTTC,CASTIAGGTSGANVLTF
TRBJ2-7,.,TRBV6-1,few,TGTGCCAGCAGTGAATTGGCAGGGGTCCCTCGCGAGCAGTACTTC,CASSELAGVPREQYF
TRBJ1-3,TRBD1,TRBV9,.,TGTGCCAGCAGCGCCGGACAGGGTATCTCTGGAAACACCATATATTTT,CASSAGQGISGNTIYF
TRBJ2-7,.,TRBV7-3,.,TGTGCCAGCAGCTTAAGTGTAGCGGACCCCATGGGTTACGAGCAGTACTTC,CASSLSVADPMGYEQYF
TRBJ2-3,.,TRBV9,few,TGTGCCAGCAGCGTAGTAGGACTTACAACCACAGATACGCAGTATTTT,CASSVVGLTTTDTQYF
TRBJ2-2,.,TRBV9,.,TGTGCCAGCAGCGTAGCGAGGGCTTCCGGGGAGCTGTTTTTT,CASSVARASGELFF
TRBJ1-1,.,TRBV18,.,TGTGCCAGCTCACCACGAACAGCTGAAGCTTTCTTT,CASSPRTAEAFF
TRBJ1-5,.,TRBV28,.,TGTGCCAGCAGCCCAGGGAATCAGCCCCAGCATTTT,CASSPGNQPQHF
TRBJ2-2,TRBD1,TRBV27,.,TGTGCCAGCCGGGGACAGTCGAACACCGGGGAGCTGTTTTTT,CASRGQSNTGELFF
TRBJ2-5,TRBD1,TRBV7-9,.,TGTGCCAGCAGCTCCACCGGGACAGGATCAAAAGAGACCCAGTACTTC,CASSSTGTGSKETQYF
TRBJ2-3,TRBD2,TRBV4-1,.,TGCGCCAGCAGCCAAGGGCTAGCGGGACCCACAGATACGCAGTATTTT,CASSQGLAGPTDTQYF
TRBJ1-3,.,TRBV27,.,TGTGCCAGCAGTCTACGGGTAGGGGCTGGAAACACCATATATTTT,CASSLRVGAGNTIYF
TRBJ1-4,.,TRBV13,.,TGTGCCAGCAGCCTGGGGGCTCAGAGCGAAAAACTGTTTTTT,CASSLGAQSEKLFF
TRBJ1-1,TRBD1,TRBV5-1,once,TGCGCCAGCAGCCCCGGGACAGCCAACACTGAAGCTTTCTTT,CASSPGTANTEAFF
TRBJ1-3,TRBD1,TRBV27,.,TGTGCCAGCAGTCCTATGACAGGGGGGCAGGGAAACACCATATATTTT,CASSPMTGGQGNTIYF
TRBJ2-2,.,TRBV5-4,.,TGTGCCAGCAGCTTGGGCGGGGCTAACACCGGGGAGCTGTTTTTT,CASSLGGANTGELFF
TRBJ2-5,TRBD1,TRBV28,once,TGTGCCAGCAGTTTCAGGGACAGCCCGGTGCGAGAGACCCAGTACTTC,CASSFRDSPVRETQYF
TRBJ1-5,.,TRBV18,once,TGTGCCAGCTCATCAAGCAGGGATAGCAATCAGCCCCAGCATTTT,CASSSSRDSNQPQHF
TRBJ2-7,.,TRBV6-1,.,TGTGCCAGCAGTATAACTGCCTTGTACGAGCAGTACTTC,CASSITALYEQYF
TRBJ2-3,.,TRBV7-2,.,TGTGCCAGCAGCTTAACGACACTTCATACGCAGTATTTT,CASSLTTLHTQYF
TRBJ2-3,.,TRBV2,.,TGTGCCAGCAGCCAATCGGGAACTTACACAGATACGCAGTATTTT,CASSQSGTYTDTQYF
TRBJ2-3,TRBD2,TRBV28,.,TGTGCCAGCAGGCTCTCACTAGCGGGAGGCACAGATACGCAGTATTTT,CASRLSLAGGTDTQYF
TRBJ2-3,TRBD2,TRBV19,once,TGTGCCAGTACCGGGACTAGCGGGAGGGGAGATACGCAGTATTTT,CASTGTSGRGDTQYF
TRBJ1-5,TRBD1,TRBV7-9,once,TGTGCCAGCAGTTTGACAGGGCGCAATCAGCCCCAGCATTTT,CASSLTGRNQPQHF
TRBJ2-2,.,TRBV6-6,.,TGTGCCAGCAGTCCTCAGAGCGGGAACACCGGGGAGCTGTTTTTT,CASSPQSGNTGELFF
TRBJ2-7,.,TRBV10-2,.,TGCGCCAGCAGTGACACTATTTGGTTCGACGAGCAGTACTTC,CASSDTIWFDEQYF
TRBJ2-1,.,TRBV18,once,TGTGCCAGCTCACCAAACAGGGTAGACGAGCAGTTCTTC,CASSPNRVDEQFF
TRBJ1-5,.,TRBV6-1,once,TGTGCCAGCAGTGGACACATCAATCAGCCCCAGCATTTT,CASSGHINQPQHF
TRBJ1-2,.,TRBV6-1,.,TGTGCCAGCATGGCAGGGCGAAGCTATGGCTACACCTTC,CASMAGRSYGYTF
TRBJ1-4,TRBD1,TRBV9,once,TGTGCCAGCAGCGAACCGGGACAGGGTAATAAACTGTTTTTT,CASSEPGQGNKLFF
TRBJ1-1,TRBD1,TRBV9,.,TGTGCCAGCAGCGTTAACACAGGGGGTACTGAAGCTTTCTTT,CASSVNTGGTEAFF
TRBJ2-3,.,TRBV2,once,TGTGCCAGCAAAGGCCAATGGGAGGCAGATACGCAGTATTTT,CASKGQWEADTQYF
TRBJ1-1,.,TRBV7-6,once,TGTGCCAGCAGCGAAATAGCCCCCTCGGGGTACACTGAAGCTTTCTTT,CASSEIAPSGYTEAFF
TRBJ1-4,TRBD1,TRBV5-5,.,TGTGCCAGCAGCTGGTGGACAGGGGAACGGGGTGAAAAACTGTTTTTT,CASSWWTGERGEKLFF
TRBJ2-7,.,TRBV5-4,.,TGTGCCAGCAGCTCCCCCGGTCAGGCCTCCTACGAGCAGTACTTC,CASSSPGQASYEQYF
TRBJ2-7,.,TRBV19,.,TGTGCCAGTAGTATGGACAAGGGGGTGGGCTCCTACGAGCAGTACTTC,CASSMDKGVGSYEQYF